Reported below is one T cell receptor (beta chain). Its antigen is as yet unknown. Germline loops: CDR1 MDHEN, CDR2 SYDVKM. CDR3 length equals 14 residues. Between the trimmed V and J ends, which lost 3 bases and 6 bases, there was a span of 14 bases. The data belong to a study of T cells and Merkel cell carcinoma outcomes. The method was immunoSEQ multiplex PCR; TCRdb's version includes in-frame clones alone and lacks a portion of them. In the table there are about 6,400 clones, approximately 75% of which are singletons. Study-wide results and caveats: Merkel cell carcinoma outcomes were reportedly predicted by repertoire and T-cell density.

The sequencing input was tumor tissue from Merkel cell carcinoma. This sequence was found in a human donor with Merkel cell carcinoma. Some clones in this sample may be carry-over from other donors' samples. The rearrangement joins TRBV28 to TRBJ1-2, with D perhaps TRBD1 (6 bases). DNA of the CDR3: TGTGCCAGCAGTTTTTCCAGGGGAAGCGATGGCTACACCTTC. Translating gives CASSFSRGSDGYTF.